Shown below are 24 T cell receptor beta chains from a single sample sequenced in a study of OX40 agonist ivuxolimab in advanced cancers. Only in-frame clones appear in the TCRdb table, and some are missing; sequencing was by immunoSEQ multiplex PCR. Altogether 25,000 to 35,000 clones are present, roughly nine tenths being singletons, with the ten largest covering just under 9.5%. The specimen comprised CD4+ or CD8+ T cells sorted from blood, sampled in a trial of the OX40 agonist ivuxolimab. Receptors originate from an adult with an advanced solid tumor such as melanoma, head and neck, liver or kidney cancer.

The chain combines TRBV19 with TRBJ2-1; D gene unclear. This CDR3 has 15 amino acids. Germline CDR1 LNHDA, CDR2 SQIVND (reference sequence). V was pared by 3 bases and J by 3 bases, with 12 bases between. CDR3 nucleotide sequence: TGTGCCAGTAGTATCGGTCCGAAACTCTACAATGAGCAGTTCTTC. Translating gives CASSIGPKLYNEQFF.

This chain links TRBV5-6 with TRBJ2-5; D is unclear. The CDR3 sequence is 14 residues long. Per germline, CDR1 SGHDT and CDR2 YYEEEE. V was cut by 2 bases and J by 0 bases, with 8 bases left in between. CDR3 amino acids: CASSFLRYQETQYF. CDR3 nucleotide sequence: TGTGCCAGCAGCTTCTTAAGGTACCAAGAGACCCAGTACTTC.

The V call is TRBV19, the J call TRBJ2-7, with TRBD1 matching over 9 bases. Trimming took 5 bases from V and 5 from J; bases not matched to a gene: 4. This CDR3 has 13 residues. Germline CDR1 and CDR2: LNHDA and SQIVND (reference sequence). The CDR3 nucleotides are TGTGCCAGTAGTGGAAGGACAGGGGACGAGCAGTACTTC. Protein: CASSGRTGDEQYF.

This chain joins TRBV4-1 and TRBJ1-2; D unclear. The CDR3 is 15 residues long. The V gene's germline CDR1 is MGHRA and CDR2 YSYEKL. The V gene lost 0 bases and the J gene lost 8 bases, with 16 bases spanning the gap. The CDR3 protein is CASSQDGVFGRGYTF. DNA of the CDR3: TGCGCCAGCAGCCAAGATGGTGTTTTTGGGAGAGGCTACACCTTC.

CDR3 nucleotides: TGTGCCAGCACGACCATGAACACTGAAGCTTTCTTT. Protein: CASTTMNTEAFF. The chain employs TRBV6-1 and TRBJ1-1, with D unclear. Germline V gene lookup returns CDR1 MNHNS and CDR2 SASEGT. The CDR3 is made up of 12 amino acids. V was pared by 7 bases and J by 0 bases, with 6 bases between.

This chain joins TRBV6-6 and TRBJ2-7; tentatively, D is TRBD1 (6 bases). The CDR3 is 13 amino acids. The V end was cut by 8 bases, the J end by 3 bases, with 14 bases between. From germline, CDR1 is MNHNY and CDR2 SVGAGI (reference sequence). This CDR3 reads CASEQGFGYEQYF. The DNA of the CDR3 is TGTGCCAGCGAACAGGGTTTCGGCTACGAGCAGTACTTC.

The chain has TRBV5-8 and TRBJ1-1; the D is unclear. This CDR3 has 12 residues. V lost 0 bases and J lost 8, with 8 bases in between. Germline V gene sequence: CDR1 SGHTS, CDR2 YDEGEE. In DNA form, the CDR3 reads TGTGCCAGCAGCTTGGAGCTACCCGAAGCTTTCTTT. Its protein is CASSLELPEAFF.

The CDR3 is CASSGLGQAVRNTEAFF. DNA for the CDR3: TGTGCCAGCAGTGGGTTGGGACAGGCGGTAAGGAACACTGAAGCTTTCTTT. The chain recombines TRBV6-1 with TRBJ1-1, with 8 bases fitting TRBD1. The junction had 11 bases not matched to a gene; V was cut back by 4 bases and J by 1 base. CDR3 length: 17 amino acids. CDR1 MNHNS and CDR2 SASEGT come from the germline V gene.

J is TRBJ2-7 and V is TRBV7-9, with a possible D match to TRBD1 (6 bases). There are 15 residues in the CDR3. Deletions cut 4 bases from V and 3 bases from J, with 16 bases between. Germline values: CDR1 SEHNR, CDR2 FQNEAQ (reference sequence). CDR3 coding DNA: TGTGCCAGCAGCTCCAATGGCAGGGGAAACTACGAGCAGTACTTC. Translating gives CASSSNGRGNYEQYF.

This chain links TRBV6-5 with TRBJ2-2; 7 bases fit TRBD1. Unmatched junction bases numbered 10, after V lost 7 bases and J lost 5 bases. The CDR3 totals 15 residues. The V gene's germline CDR1 is MNHEY and CDR2 SVGAGI. CDR3 coding DNA: TGTGCCAGCACGGGGACAGACTCTTCAACCGGGGAGCTGTTTTTT. Translated, it gives CASTGTDSSTGELFF.

The chain combines TRBV19 with TRBJ1-6; D unclear. This CDR3 contains 15 residues. Trimming took 3 bases from V and 3 from J, leaving 9 bases between them. Germline V gene data show CDR1 as LNHDA and CDR2 as SQIVND (reference sequence). The CDR3 nucleotides are TGTGCCAGTAGTATCGGACGGTTCTATAATTCACCCCTCCACTTT. Its translation: CASSIGRFYNSPLHF.

CDR3: CASSFWTGAGETQYF. The DNA of the CDR3 is TGTGCCAGCAGCTTCTGGACAGGGGCGGGGGAGACCCAGTACTTC. This chain links TRBV7-9 with TRBJ2-5; TRBD1 aligns across 9 bases. With 3 bases clipped from V and 5 bases from J, the junction kept 7 bases outside the gene matches. Germline V CDR1 and CDR2: SEHNR, FQNEAQ (reference sequence). The CDR3 spans 15 residues.

The chain combines TRBV27 with TRBJ2-1, with D perhaps TRBD1 or TRBD2 (7 bases each). The germline CDR1 and CDR2 sequences are MNHEY and SMNVEV (reference sequence). This CDR3 comprises 14 residues. V was trimmed by 5 bases and J by 7 bases, leaving 15 bases between them. The chain's CDR3 is CASSLLQGGNEQFF. Written as DNA, the CDR3 is TGTGCCAGCAGTCTCCTGCAGGGGGGGAATGAGCAGTTCTTC.

V is TRBV6-6 and J is TRBJ2-5, with 10 positions matching TRBD2. Germline values: CDR1 MNHNY, CDR2 SVGAGI (reference sequence). J gave up 5 bases and V 3 bases, and 6 bases lay outside the gene matches. The CDR3 length is 15 residues. CDR3 protein: CASSYVLAGVETQYF. The CDR3 nucleotides are TGTGCCAGCAGTTATGTTCTAGCGGGAGTTGAGACCCAGTACTTC.

V is TRBV11-2 and J is TRBJ2-3; tentatively, D is TRBD2 (6 bases). The V gene's germline CDR1 is SGHAT and CDR2 FQNNGV. The CDR3 has 13 amino acids. The V end was cut by 4 bases, the J end by 4 bases, with 9 bases between. CDR3 in amino acids: CASSSEGPDTQYF. The CDR3 coding sequence is TGTGCCAGCAGCTCGGAGGGCCCAGATACGCAGTATTTT.

The J gene is TRBJ2-2, the V gene TRBV9, with TRBD2 identical over 8 bases. Germline CDR1 is SGDLS and CDR2 is YYNGEE. V trimming: 4 bases; J trimming: 8 bases; junction bases outside the gene matches: 22. This CDR3 has 19 amino acids. CDR3 loop: CASSPKLGIAGPIGGELFF. The CDR3 nucleotides read TGTGCCAGCAGCCCGAAGCTGGGAATAGCGGGACCGATTGGGGGGGAGCTGTTTTTT.

This sequence joins TRBV4-1 and TRBJ1-5; D is uncertain. V dropped 0 bases and J dropped 0 bases, with 6 bases sitting between them. CDR3 size: 15 residues. Per the germline V gene, CDR1 is MGHRA and CDR2 is YSYEKL. The CDR3, as DNA: TGCGCCAGCAGCCAAGATAGCTATAGCAATCAGCCCCAGCATTTT. This sequence encodes CASSQDSYSNQPQHF.

The rearrangement joins TRBV19 to TRBJ2-7; 9 nucleotides line up with TRBD1. The germline CDR1 and CDR2 sequences are LNHDA and SQIVND (reference sequence). The CDR3 has 14 residues. Trimming took 2 bases from V and 3 from J; bases not matched to a gene: 2. CDR3 sequence: CASSITGGVYEQYF. CDR3 in DNA: TGTGCCAGTAGTATAACAGGGGGCGTCTACGAGCAGTACTTC.

This sequence joins TRBV5-6 and TRBJ1-1; D uncertain. This CDR3 is built from 15 residues. Germline values: CDR1 SGHDT, CDR2 YYEEEE. V was cut by 0 bases and J by 2 bases, with 11 bases left in between. The chain's CDR3 is CASSLVWAENTEAFF. The CDR3 DNA reads as TGTGCCAGCAGCTTGGTTTGGGCAGAAAACACTGAAGCTTTCTTT.

The rearrangement links TRBV30 to TRBJ2-1; maybe TRBD1 (6 bases). The germline V gene has CDR1 GTSNPN and CDR2 SVGIG (reference sequence). Trimming stripped 2 bases from V and 6 bases from J, with 11 bases between. CDR3 length equals 13 residues. The CDR3 DNA sequence: TGTGCCTGGAGTTTTTCAGGGGCCAATGAGCAGTTCTTC. Its translation: CAWSFSGANEQFF.

This clone appeared once. V is TRBV11-2 and J is TRBJ2-1, with TRBD2 identical over 12 bases. In germline, CDR1 is SGHAT, CDR2 FQNNGV. V shed 2 bases, J shed 8 bases, and the junction held 7 bases outside the gene matches. This CDR3 has 16 residues. The CDR3, as DNA: TGTGCCAGCAGCTTATACCCTAGCGGGAGGGCCGATGAGCAGTTCTTC. Amino acid sequence: CASSLYPSGRADEQFF. Using reference TRBV11-2 and TRBJ2-1 for the parts outside the CDR3, the full variable domain is EAGVAQSPRYKIIEKRQSVAFWCNPISGHATLYWYQQILGQGPKLLIQFQNNGVVDDSQLPKDRFSAERLKGVDSTLKIQPAKLEDSAVYLCASSLYPSGRADEQFFGPGTRLTVL.

This sequence joins TRBV12-5 and TRBJ2-3; TRBD1 matches 10 bases. V was pared by 6 bases and J by 1 base, with 4 bases of the junction left unmatched. CDR1 and CDR2 from the germline V gene are LGHNT and FRNRAP. The CDR3 covers 15 residues. Written as DNA, the CDR3 is TGTGCTAGTGGCCAGACAGGGGGCCGCACAGATACGCAGTATTTT. It translates to CASGQTGGRTDTQYF.

The CDR3 here is CASTSGGIDEQFF. The CDR3 region has the DNA TGTGCCAGTACTTCCGGGGGAATCGATGAGCAGTTCTTC. V is TRBV19 and J is TRBJ2-1; tentatively, D is TRBD2 (6 bases). Looked up from germline, CDR1 is LNHDA and CDR2 is SQIVND (reference sequence). This CDR3 has 13 residues. The ends were cut back, 7 bases at V and 8 bases at J, with 15 bases in the middle.

The chain links TRBV5-6 to TRBJ2-7, with a weak D call TRBD1 (6 bases). Trimming cost V 1 base and J 6 bases, with 14 bases left between them. Germline CDR1 reads SGHDT; CDR2 reads YYEEEE. This CDR3 contains 14 residues. The CDR3 sequence: CASSLKQGTIEQYF. In DNA form, the CDR3 reads TGTGCCAGCAGCTTGAAACAGGGAACCATCGAGCAGTACTTC.